This T cell receptor (beta chain) was captured by sequencing in a study of T cell changes during pregnancy in multiple sclerosis. V gave up 2 bases and J gave up 3 bases, with 9 bases separating them. Germline assignment: CDR1 SGHDT and CDR2 YYEEEE. The CDR3 length is 14 residues. Method: immunoSEQ multiplex PCR; TCRdb's copy keeps in-frame clones and lacks some. The repertoire consists of around 50,000 clones, with just under 90% occurring once and the leading ten covering less than 6%. The specimen was peripheral blood from another person, used as feeder cells. This receptor was taken from a human donor whose cells served as feeder cells for cultures in a pregnancy study. The chain uses TRBV5-6 and TRBJ1-5, with D hard to call. The CDR3 sequence: CASSFHGYNQPQHF. CDR3 DNA: TGTGCCAGCAGCTTCCACGGCTACAATCAGCCCCAGCATTTT.